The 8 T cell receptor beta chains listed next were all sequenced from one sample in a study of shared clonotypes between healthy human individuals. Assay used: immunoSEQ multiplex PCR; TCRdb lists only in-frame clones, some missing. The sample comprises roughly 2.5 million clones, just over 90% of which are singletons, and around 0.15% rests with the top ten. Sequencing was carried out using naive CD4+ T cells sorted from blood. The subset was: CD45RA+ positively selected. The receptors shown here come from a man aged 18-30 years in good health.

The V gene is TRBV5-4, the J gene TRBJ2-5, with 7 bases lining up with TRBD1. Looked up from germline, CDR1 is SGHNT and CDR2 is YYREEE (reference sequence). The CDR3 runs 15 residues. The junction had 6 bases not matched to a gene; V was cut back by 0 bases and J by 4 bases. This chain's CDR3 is CASSLGQGSRETQYF. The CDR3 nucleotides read TGTGCCAGCAGCTTGGGACAGGGAAGTAGAGAGACCCAGTACTTC.

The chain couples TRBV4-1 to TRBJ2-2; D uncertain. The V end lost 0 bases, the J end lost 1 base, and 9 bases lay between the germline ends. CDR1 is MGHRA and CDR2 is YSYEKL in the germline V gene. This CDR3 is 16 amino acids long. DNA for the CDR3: TGCGCCAGCAGCCAAGACCCCGGAAGGAACACCGGGGAGCTGTTTTTT. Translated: CASSQDPGRNTGELFF.

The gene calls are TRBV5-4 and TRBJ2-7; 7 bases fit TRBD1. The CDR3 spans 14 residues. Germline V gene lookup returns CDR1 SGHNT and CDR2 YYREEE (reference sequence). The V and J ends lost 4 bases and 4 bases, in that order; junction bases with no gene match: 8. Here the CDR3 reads CASSAGTEIYEQYF. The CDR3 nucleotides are TGTGCCAGCAGCGCCGGGACAGAGATATACGAGCAGTACTTC. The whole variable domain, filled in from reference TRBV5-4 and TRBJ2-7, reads ETGVTQSPTHLIKTRGQQVTLRCSSQSGHNTVSWYQQALGQGPQFIFQYYREEENGRGNFPPRFSGLQFPNYSSELNVNALELDDSALYLCASSAGTEIYEQYFGPGTRLTVT.

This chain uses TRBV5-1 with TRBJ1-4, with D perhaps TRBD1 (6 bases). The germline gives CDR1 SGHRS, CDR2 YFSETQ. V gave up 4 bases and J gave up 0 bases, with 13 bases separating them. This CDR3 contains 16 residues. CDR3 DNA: TGCGCCAGCAGCCCGGATGGACAGACAACTAATGAAAAACTGTTTTTT. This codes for CASSPDGQTTNEKLFF.

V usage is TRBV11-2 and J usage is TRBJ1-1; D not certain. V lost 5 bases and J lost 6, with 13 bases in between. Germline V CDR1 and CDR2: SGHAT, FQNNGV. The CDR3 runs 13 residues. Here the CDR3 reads CASSPLLGSEAFF. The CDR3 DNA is TGTGCCAGCAGCCCCCTTTTGGGGTCTGAAGCTTTCTTT.

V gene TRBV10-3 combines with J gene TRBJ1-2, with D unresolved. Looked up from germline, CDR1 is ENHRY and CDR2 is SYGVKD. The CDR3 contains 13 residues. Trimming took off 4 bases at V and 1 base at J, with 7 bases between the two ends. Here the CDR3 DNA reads TGTGCCATCAGTGTGCGGAATAACTATGGCTACACCTTC. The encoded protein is CAISVRNNYGYTF.

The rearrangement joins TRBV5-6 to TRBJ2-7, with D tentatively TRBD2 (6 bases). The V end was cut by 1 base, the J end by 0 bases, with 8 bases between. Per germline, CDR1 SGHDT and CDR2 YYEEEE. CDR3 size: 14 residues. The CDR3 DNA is TGTGCCAGCAGCTTGCCAGCGGGCTCCTACGAGCAGTACTTC. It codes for CASSLPAGSYEQYF.

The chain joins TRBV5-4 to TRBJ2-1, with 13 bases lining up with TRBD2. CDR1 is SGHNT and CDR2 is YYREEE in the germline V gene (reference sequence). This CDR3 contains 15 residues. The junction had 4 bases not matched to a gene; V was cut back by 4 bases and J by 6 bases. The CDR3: CASSLGLAGANEQFF. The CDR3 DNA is TGTGCCAGCAGCCTAGGACTAGCGGGGGCCAATGAGCAGTTCTTC.